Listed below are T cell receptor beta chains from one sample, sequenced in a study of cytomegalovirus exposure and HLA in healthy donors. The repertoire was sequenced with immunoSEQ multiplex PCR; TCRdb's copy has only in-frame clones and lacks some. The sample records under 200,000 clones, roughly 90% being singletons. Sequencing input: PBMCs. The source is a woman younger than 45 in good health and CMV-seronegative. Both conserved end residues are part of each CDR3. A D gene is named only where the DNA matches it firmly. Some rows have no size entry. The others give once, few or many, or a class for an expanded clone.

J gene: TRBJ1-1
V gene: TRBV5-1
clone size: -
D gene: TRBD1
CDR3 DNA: TGCGCCAGCAGTCTAACAGGGGAAGGCGAAGCTTTCTTT
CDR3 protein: CASSLTGEGEAFF

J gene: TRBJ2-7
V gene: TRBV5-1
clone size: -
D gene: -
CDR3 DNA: TGCGCCAGCAGCTTCGGGGGGCTGTACGAGCAGTACTTC
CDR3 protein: CASSFGGLYEQYF

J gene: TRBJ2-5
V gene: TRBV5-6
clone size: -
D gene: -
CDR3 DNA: TGTGCCAGCAGCATTCGGAGAGAGACCCAGTACTTC
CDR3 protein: CASSIRRETQYF

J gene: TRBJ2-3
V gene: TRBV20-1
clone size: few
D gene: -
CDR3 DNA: TGCAGTGCCAATATGGGGGATACGCAGTATTTT
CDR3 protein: CSANMGDTQYF

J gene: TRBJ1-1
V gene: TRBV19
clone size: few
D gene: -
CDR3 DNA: TGTGCCAGTAGTGCCGGGACTGAAGCTTTCTTT
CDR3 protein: CASSAGTEAFF

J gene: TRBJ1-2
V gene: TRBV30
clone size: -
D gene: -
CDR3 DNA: TGTGCCTGGAGTAGCGTATCGGGCTACACCTTC
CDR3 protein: CAWSSVSGYTF

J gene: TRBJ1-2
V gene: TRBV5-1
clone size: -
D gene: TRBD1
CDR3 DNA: TGCGCCAGCAGCGACAGGGCTGGGGGCTATGGCTACACCTTC
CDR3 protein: CASSDRAGGYGYTF

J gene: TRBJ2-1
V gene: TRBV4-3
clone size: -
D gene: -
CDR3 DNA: TGCGCCAGCAGCCAAGGTACTCACTCCAGGGATGAGCAGTTCTTC
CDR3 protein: CASSQGTHSRDEQFF

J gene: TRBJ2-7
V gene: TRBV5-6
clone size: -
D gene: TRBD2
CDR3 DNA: TGTGCCAGCAGCTTGGGAACTAGCGTCTACGAGCAGTACTTC
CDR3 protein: CASSLGTSVYEQYF

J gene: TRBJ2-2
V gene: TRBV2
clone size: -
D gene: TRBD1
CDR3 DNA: TGTGCCAGCAGTCCGGGACAGACCACCGGGGAGCTGTTTTTT
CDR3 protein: CASSPGQTTGELFF

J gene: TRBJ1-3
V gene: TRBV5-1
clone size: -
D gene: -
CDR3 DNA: TGCGCCAGCAGCCCAGAGATCGCAGGAAACACCATATATTTT
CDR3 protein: CASSPEIAGNTIYF

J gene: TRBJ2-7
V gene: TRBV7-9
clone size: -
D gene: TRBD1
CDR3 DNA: TGTGCCAGCAGCTTAGGGGGCAGGGGGCGGAACGAGCAGTACTTC
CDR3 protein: CASSLGGRGRNEQYF

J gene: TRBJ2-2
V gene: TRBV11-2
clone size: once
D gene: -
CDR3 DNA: TGTGCCAGCAGCACTACTAGCTCCCCCGGGGAGCTGTTTTTT
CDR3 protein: CASSTTSSPGELFF

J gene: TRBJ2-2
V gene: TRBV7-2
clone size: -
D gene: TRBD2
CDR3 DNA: TGTGCCAGCAGCTTAGCGATGGGGACTAGCGGCCACCGGGAGCTGTTTTTT
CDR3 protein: CASSLAMGTSGHRELFF

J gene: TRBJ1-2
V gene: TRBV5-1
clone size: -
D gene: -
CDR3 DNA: TGCGCCAGCAGCTTCACACCTGCTAACTATGGCTACACCTTC
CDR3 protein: CASSFTPANYGYTF

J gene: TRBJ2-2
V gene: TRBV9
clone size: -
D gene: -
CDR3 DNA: TGTGCCAGCAGCGAAAGGGGCTACACCGGGGAGCTGTTTTTT
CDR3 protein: CASSERGYTGELFF

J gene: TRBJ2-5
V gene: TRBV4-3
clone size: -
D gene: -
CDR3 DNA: TGCGCCAGCAGCCAAGAAGGCTATGGGGCTAGGCAGACCCAGTACTTC
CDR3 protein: CASSQEGYGARQTQYF

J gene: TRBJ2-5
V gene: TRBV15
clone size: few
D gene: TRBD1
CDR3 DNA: TGTGCCACCAAGAAGGGTAGATTTGGACAGGGTGAGACCCAGTACTTC
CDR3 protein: CATKKGRFGQGETQYF

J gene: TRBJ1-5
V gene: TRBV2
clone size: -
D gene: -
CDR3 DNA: TGTGCCAGCAGTGTAGGGCAGGCCGATCAGCCCCAGCATTTT
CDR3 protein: CASSVGQADQPQHF

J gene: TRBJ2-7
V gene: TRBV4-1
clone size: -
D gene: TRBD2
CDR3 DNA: TGCGCCAGCAGCCCTAGCCACGGGACTAGCGGGGAATACGAGCAGTACTTC
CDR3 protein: CASSPSHGTSGEYEQYF

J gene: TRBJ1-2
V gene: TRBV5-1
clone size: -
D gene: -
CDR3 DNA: TGCGCCAGCAGCTTGGACAGGGACGGGCACTATGGCTACACCTTC
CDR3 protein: CASSLDRDGHYGYTF

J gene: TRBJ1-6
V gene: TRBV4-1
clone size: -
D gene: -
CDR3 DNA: TGCGCCAGCAGCCAAGATCGGGCAGTTACTAATTCACCCCTCCACTTT
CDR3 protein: CASSQDRAVTNSPLHF

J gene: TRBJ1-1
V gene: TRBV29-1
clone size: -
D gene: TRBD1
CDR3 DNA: TGCAGCGTGGGACAGTACACTGAAGCTTTCTTT
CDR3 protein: CSVGQYTEAFF

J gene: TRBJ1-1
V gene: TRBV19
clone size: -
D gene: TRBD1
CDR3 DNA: TGTGCCAGTAGGGGACAGGGGTTTACTGAAGCTTTCTTT
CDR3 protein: CASRGQGFTEAFF

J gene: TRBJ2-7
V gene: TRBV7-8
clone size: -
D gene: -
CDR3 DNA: TGTGCCAGCAGCTTATCTAGCGACTACGAGCAGTACTTC
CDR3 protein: CASSLSSDYEQYF

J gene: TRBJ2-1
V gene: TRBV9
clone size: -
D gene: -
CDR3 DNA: TGTGCCAGCAGTCAAGGTTTAGTGGACAATGAGCAGTTCTTC
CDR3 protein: CASSQGLVDNEQFF

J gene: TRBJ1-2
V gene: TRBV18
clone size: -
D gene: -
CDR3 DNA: TGTGCCAGCTCACTAGGGACCGCTAACTATGGCTACACCTTC
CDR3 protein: CASSLGTANYGYTF

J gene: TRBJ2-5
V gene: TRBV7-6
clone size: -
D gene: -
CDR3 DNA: TGTGCCAGCAGCCCAAGGGGGACATTGCAAGAGACCCAGTACTTC
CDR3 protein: CASSPRGTLQETQYF

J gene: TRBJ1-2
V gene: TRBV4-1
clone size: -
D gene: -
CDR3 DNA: TGCGCCAGCAGCCAAGTACCACAGGGTCGTGGCTACACCTTC
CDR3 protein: CASSQVPQGRGYTF

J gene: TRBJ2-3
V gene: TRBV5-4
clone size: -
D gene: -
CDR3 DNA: TGTGCCAGCAGCTTGGACTACCTTAGCACAGATACGCAGTATTTT
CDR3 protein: CASSLDYLSTDTQYF

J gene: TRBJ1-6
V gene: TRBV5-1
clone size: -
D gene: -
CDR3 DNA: TGCGCCAGCAGCTCCGGGGGGGTTGGCAATTCACCCCTCCACTTT
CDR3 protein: CASSSGGVGNSPLHF

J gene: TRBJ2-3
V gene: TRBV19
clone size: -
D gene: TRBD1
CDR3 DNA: TGTGCCGTTGGGACAGGGTCACAAGATACGCAGTATTTT
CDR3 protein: CAVGTGSQDTQYF

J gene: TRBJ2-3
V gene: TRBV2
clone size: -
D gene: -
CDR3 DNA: TGTGCCAGCAACCGGGAACCCCCTAGCACAGATACGCAGTATTTT
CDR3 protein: CASNREPPSTDTQYF

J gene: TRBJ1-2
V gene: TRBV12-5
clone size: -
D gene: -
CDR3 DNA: TGTGCTAGTGGTTTGCCACGGGGGAGTGGCTACACCTTC
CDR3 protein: CASGLPRGSGYTF

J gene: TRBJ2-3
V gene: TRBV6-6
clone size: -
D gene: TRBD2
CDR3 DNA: TGTGCCAGCCTAGCGGGAGGACCGACCACAGATACGCAGTATTTT
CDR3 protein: CASLAGGPTTDTQYF

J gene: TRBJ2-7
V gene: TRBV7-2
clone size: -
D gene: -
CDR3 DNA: TGTGCCAGCAGCTTAGCGGAGTCCTACGAGCAGTACTTC
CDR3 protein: CASSLAESYEQYF

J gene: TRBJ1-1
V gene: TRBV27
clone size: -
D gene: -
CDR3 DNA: TGTGCCAGCAGTTTTTTTCCCCCAGGGAACACTGAAGCTTTCTTT
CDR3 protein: CASSFFPPGNTEAFF

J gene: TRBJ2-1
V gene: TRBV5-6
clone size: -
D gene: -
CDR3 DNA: TGTGCCAGCAGAACTAGTGTCAATGAGCAGTTCTTC
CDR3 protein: CASRTSVNEQFF

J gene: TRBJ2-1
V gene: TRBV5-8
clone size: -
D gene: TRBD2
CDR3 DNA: TGTGCCAGCTTCTTTCTAGCGGGAGTCAATGAGCAGTTCTTC
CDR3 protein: CASFFLAGVNEQFF

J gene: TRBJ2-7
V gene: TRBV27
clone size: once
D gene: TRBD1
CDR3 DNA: TGTGCCAGCAGTTCCCGAGGGACAGGGAGCTCCTACGAGCAGTACTTC
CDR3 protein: CASSSRGTGSSYEQYF

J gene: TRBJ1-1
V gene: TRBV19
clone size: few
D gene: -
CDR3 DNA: TGTGCCAGTAGTACTTGGACTGAAGCTTTCTTT
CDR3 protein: CASSTWTEAFF